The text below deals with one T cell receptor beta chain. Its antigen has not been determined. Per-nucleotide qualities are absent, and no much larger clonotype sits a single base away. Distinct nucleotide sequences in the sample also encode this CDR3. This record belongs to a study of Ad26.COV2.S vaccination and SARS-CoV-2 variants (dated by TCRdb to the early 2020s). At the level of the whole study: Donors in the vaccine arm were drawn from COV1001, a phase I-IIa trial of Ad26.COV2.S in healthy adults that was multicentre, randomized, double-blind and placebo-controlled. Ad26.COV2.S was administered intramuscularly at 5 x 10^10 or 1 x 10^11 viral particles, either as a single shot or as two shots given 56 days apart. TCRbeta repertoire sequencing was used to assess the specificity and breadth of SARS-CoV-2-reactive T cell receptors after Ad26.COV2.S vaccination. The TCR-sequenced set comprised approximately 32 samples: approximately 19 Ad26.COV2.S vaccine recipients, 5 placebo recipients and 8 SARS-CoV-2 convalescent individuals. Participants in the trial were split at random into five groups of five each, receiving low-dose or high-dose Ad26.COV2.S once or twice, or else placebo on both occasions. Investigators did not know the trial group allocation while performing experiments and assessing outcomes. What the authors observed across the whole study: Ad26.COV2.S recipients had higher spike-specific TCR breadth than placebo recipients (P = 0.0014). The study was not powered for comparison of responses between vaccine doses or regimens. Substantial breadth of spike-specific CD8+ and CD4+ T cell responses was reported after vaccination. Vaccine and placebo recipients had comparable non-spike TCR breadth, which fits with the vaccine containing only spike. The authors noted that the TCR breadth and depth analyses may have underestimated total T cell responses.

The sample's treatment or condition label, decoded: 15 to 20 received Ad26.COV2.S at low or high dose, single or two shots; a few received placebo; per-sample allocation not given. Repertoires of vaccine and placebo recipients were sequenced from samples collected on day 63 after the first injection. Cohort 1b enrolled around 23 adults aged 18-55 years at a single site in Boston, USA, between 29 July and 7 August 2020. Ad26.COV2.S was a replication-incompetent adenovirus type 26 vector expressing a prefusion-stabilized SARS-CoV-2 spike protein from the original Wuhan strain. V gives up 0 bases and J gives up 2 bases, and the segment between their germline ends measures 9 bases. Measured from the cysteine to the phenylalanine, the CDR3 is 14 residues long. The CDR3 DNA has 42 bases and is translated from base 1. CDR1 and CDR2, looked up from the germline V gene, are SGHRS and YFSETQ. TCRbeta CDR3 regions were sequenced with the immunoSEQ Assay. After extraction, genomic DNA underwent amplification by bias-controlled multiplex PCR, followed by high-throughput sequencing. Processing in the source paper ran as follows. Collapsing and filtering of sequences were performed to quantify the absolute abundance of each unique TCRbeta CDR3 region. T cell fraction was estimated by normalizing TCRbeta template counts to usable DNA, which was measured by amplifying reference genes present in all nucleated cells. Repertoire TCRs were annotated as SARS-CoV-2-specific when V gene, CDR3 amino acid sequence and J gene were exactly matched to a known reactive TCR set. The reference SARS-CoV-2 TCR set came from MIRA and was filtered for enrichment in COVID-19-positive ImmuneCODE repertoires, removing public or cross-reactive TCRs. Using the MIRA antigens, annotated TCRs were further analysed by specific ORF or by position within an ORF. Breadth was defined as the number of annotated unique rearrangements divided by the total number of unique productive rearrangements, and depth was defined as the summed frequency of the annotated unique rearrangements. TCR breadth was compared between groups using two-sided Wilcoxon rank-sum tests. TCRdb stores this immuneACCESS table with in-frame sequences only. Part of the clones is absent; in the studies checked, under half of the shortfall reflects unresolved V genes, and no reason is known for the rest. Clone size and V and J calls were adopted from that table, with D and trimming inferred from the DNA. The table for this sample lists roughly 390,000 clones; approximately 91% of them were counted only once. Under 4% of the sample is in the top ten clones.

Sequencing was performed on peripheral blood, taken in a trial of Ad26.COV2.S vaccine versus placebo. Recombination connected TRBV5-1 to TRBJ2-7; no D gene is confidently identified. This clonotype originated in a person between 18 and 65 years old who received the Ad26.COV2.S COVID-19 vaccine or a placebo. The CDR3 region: CASSLGTDTYEQYF. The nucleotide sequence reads TGCGCCAGCAGCTTGGGGACCGACACCTACGAGCAGTACTTC.